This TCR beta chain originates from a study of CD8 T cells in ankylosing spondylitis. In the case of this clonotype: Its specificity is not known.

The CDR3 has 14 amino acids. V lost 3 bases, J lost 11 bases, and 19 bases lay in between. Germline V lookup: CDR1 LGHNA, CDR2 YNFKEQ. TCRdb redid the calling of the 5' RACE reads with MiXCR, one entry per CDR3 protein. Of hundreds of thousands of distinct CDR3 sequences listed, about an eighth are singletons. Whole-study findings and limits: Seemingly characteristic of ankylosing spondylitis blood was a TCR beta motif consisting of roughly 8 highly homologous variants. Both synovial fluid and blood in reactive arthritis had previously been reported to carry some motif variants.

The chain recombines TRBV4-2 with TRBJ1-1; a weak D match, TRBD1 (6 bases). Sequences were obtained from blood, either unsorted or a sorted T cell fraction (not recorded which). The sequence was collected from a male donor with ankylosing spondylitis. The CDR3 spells CASSQLMRQDRAFF. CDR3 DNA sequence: TGTGCCAGCAGCCAGCTTATGAGACAGGATCGGGCTTTCTTT.